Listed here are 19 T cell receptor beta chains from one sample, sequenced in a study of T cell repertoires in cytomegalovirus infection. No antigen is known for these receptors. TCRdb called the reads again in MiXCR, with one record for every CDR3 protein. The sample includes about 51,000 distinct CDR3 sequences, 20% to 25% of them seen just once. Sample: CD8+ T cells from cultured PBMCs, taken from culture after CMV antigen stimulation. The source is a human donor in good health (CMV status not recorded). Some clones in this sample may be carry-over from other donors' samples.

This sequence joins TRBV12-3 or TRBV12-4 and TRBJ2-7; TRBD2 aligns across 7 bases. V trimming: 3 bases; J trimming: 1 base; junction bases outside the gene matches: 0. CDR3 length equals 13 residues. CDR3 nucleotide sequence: TGTGCCAGCAGTTTCGGGGGGTCCTACGAGCAGTACTTC. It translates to CASSFGGSYEQYF.

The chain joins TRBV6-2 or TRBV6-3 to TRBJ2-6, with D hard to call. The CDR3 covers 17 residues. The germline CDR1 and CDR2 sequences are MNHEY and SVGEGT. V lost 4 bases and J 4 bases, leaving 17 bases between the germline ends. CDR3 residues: CASSWTHPQGGANVLTF. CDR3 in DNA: TGTGCCAGCAGTTGGACCCATCCTCAAGGGGGGGCCAACGTCCTGACTTTC.

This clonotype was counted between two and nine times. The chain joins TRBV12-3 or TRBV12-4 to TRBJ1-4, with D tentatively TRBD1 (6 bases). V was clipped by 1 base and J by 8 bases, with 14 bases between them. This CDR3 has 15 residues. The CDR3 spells CASSLGDIDLEKLFF. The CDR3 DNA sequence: TGTGCCAGCAGTTTAGGGGACATAGATTTAGAAAAACTGTTTTTT.

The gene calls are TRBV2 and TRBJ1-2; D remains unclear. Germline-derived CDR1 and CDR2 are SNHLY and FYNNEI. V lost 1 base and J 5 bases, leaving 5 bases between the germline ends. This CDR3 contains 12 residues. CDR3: CASSEVSYGYTF. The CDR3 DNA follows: TGTGCCAGCAGTGAAGTATCGTATGGCTACACCTTC.

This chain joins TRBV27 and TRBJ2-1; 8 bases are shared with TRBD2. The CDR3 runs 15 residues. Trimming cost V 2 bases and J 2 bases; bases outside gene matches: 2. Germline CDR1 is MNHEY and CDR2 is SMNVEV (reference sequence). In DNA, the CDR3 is TGTGCCAGCAGTTTAACAGCGGGAGCCTACAATGAGCAGTTCTTC. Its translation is CASSLTAGAYNEQFF.

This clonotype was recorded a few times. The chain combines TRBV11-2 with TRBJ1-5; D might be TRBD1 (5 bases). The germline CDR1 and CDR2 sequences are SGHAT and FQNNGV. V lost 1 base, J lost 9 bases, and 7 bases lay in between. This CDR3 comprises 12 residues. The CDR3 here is CASSLGGGPQHF. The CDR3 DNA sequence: TGTGCCAGCAGCTTAGGGGGGGGGCCCCAGCATTTT. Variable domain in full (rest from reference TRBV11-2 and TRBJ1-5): EAGVAQSPRYKIIEKRQSVAFWCNPISGHATLYWYQQILGQGPKLLIQFQNNGVVDDSQLPKDRFSAERLKGVDSTLKIQPAKLEDSAVYLCASSLGGGPQHFGDGTRLSIL.

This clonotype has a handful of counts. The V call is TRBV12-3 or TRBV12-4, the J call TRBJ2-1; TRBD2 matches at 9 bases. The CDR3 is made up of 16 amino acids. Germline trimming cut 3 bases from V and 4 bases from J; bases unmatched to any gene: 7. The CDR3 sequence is CASSFSALAGYNEQFF. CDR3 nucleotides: TGTGCCAGCAGTTTTTCGGCTCTAGCGGGGTACAATGAGCAGTTCTTC.

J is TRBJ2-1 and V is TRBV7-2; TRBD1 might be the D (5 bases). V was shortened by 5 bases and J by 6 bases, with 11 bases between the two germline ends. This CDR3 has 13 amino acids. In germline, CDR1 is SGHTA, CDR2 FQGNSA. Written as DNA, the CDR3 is TGTGCCAGCAGCCCAGGGATCAGCAATGAGCAGTTCTTC. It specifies CASSPGISNEQFF.

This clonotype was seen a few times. The chain's CDR3 is CASSDRVGDYGYTF. The DNA of the CDR3 is TGTGCCAGTAGTGACAGGGTGGGAGACTATGGCTACACCTTC. The chain joins TRBV19 to TRBJ1-2, with 7 positions matching TRBD1. CDR1 and CDR2 from the germline V gene are LNHDA and SQIVND (reference sequence). This CDR3 region has 14 residues. The trim removed 5 bases at V and 3 bases at J, leaving 6 bases unmatched.

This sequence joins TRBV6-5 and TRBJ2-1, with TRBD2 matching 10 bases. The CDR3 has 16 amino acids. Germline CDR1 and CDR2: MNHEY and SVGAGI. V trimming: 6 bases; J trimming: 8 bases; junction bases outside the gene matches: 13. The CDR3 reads CASSPQRGGIGDEQFF. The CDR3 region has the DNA TGTGCCAGCAGCCCTCAGCGGGGGGGCATAGGTGATGAGCAGTTCTTC.

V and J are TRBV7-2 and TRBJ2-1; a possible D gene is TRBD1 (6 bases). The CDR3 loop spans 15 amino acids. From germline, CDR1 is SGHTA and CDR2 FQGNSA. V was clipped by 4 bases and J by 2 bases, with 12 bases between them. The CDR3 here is CASSSHRVPYNEQFF. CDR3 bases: TGTGCCAGCAGCTCCCACAGGGTACCCTACAATGAGCAGTTCTTC.

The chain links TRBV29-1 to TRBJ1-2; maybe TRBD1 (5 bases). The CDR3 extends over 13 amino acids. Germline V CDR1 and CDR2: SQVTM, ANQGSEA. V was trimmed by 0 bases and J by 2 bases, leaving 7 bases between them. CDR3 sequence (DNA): TGCAGCGTTGAAGACAGGGTGAACTATGGCTACACCTTC. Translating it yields CSVEDRVNYGYTF.

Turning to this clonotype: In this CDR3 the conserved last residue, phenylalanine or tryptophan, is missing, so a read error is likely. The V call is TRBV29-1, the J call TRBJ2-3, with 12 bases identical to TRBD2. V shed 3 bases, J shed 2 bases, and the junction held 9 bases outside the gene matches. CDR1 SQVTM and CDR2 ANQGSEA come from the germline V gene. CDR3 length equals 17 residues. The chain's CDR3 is CSVDLRTSGIYTDTQYL. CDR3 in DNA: TGCAGCGTTGACCTCCGGACTAGCGGGATATACACAGATACGCAGTATTTA.

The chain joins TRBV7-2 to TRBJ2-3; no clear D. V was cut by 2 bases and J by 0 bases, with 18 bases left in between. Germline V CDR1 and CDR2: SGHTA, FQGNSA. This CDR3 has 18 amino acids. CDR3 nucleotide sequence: TGTGCCAGCAGCTTAAGAATAGTAGGAGCAAATAGCACAGATACGCAGTATTTT. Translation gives CASSLRIVGANSTDTQYF.

The CDR3 DNA reads as TGTGCCAGCGGACGCTCCGGGACTAGGGGTACCGGGGAGCTGTTTTTT. This encodes CASGRSGTRGTGELFF. V and J are TRBV6-5 and TRBJ2-2, with TRBD2 matching 8 bases. CDR3 length: 16 amino acids. Germline CDR1 reads MNHEY; CDR2 reads SVGAGI. V shed 8 bases and J 5 bases; nucleotides not matched to a gene: 13.

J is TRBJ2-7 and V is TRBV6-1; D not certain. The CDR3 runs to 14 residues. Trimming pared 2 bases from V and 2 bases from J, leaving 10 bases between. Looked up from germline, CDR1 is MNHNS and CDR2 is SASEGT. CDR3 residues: CASSERDGPYEQYF. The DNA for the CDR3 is TGTGCCAGCAGTGAAAGGGATGGGCCCTACGAGCAGTACTTC.

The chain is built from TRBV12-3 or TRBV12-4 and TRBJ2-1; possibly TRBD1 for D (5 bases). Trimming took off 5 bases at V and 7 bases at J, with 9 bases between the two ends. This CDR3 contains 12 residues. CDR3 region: CASSQRGNEQFF. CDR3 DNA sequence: TGTGCCAGCAGTCAAAGGGGTAATGAGCAGTTCTTC.

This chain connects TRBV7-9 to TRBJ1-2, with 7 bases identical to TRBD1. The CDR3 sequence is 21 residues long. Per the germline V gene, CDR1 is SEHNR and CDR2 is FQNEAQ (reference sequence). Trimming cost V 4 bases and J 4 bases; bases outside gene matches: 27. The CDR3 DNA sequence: TGTGCCAGCAGCTCGATGACTAGCCGGGACAGTAACGAAATCCCCCCCTATGGCTACACCTTC. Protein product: CASSSMTSRDSNEIPPYGYTF.

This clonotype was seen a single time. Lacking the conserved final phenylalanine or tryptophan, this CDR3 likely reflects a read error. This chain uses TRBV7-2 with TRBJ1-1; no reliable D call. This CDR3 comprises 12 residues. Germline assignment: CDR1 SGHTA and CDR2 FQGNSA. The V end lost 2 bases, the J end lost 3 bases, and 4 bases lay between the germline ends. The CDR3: CASSLTDTEAFL. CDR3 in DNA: TGTGCCAGCAGCTTAACCGACACTGAAGCTTTCTTA.